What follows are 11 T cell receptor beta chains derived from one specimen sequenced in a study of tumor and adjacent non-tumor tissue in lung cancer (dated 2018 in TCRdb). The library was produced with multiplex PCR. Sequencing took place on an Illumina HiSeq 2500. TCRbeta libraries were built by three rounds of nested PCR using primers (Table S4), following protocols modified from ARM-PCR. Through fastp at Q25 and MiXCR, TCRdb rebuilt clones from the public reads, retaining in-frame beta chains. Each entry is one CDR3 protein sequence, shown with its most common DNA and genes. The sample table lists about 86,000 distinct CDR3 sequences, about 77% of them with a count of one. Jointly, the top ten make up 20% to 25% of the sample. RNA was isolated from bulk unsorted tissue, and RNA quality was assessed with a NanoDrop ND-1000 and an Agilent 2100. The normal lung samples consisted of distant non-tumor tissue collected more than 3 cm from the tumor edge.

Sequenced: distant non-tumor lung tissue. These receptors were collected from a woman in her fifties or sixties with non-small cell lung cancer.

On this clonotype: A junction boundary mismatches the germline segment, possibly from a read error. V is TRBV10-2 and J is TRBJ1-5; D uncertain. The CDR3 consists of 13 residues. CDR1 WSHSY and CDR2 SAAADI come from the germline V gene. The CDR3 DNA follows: TGCGTCAGCTTACATGCGAGCAATCAGCCCCAGCATTTT. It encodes CVSLHASNQPQHF.

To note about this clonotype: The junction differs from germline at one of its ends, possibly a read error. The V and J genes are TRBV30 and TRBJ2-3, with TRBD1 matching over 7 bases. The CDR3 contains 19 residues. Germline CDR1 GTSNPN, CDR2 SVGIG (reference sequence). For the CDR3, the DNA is TGTGCCTCTCACCCCCTCGACGGGGCAGCACGCCCGGGGACAGATATGCAGTATTTT. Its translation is CASHPLDGAARPGTDMQYF.

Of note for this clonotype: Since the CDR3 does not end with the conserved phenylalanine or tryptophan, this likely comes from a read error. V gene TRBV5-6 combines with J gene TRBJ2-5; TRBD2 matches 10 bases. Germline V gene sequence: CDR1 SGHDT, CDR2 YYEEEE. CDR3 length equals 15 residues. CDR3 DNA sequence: TGCGCCAGCAGCTTCAGCGGGAGGGCTCCAGAGACCCAGTACTTA. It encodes CASSFSGRAPETQYL.

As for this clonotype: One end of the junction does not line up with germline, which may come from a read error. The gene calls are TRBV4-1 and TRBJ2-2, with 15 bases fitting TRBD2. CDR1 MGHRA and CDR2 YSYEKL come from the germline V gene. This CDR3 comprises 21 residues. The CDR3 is CASSQYEGLAGGPANTGELSF. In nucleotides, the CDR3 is TGCGCCAGCAGTCAGTACGAAGGACTAGCGGGAGGGCCCGCGAACACCGGGGAGCTGTCTTTT.

Written as DNA, the CDR3 is TGTGCCAGCAGCCCTCCAACCTGGACCAACACAGATACGCAGTATTTT. Amino acids: CASSPPTWTNTDTQYF. The V gene is TRBV7-9, the J gene TRBJ2-3; D is undetermined. The CDR3 length is 16 residues. The germline V gene has CDR1 SEHNR and CDR2 FQNEAQ (reference sequence). Deletions cut 5 bases from V and 2 bases from J, with 17 bases between.

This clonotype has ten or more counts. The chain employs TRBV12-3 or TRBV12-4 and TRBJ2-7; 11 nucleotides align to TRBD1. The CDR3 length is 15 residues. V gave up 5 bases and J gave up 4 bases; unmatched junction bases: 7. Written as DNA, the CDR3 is TGTGCCAGCAGTACCAGGACAGGGGGCAGGTACGAGCAGTACTTC. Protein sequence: CASSTRTGGRYEQYF.

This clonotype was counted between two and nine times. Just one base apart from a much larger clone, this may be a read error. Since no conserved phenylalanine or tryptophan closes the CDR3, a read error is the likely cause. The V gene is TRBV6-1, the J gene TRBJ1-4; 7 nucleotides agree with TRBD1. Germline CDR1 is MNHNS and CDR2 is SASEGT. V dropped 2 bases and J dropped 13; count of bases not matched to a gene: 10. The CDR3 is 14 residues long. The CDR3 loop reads CASSERLLQGGLFL. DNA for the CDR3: TGTGCCAGCAGTGAAAGGCTCCTCCAGGGGGGACTGTTTCTT.

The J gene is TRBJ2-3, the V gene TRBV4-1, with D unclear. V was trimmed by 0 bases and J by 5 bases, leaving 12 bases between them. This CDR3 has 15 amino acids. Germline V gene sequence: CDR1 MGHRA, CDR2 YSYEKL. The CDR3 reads CASSQDGQGKDTQYF. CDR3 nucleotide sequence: TGCGCCAGCAGCCAAGATGGGCAAGGGAAAGATACGCAGTATTTT.

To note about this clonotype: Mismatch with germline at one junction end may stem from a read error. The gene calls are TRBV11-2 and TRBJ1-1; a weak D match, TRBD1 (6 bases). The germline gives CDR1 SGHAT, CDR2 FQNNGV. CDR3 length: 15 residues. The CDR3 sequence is CPSNLEPGANTEDFF. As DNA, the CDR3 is TGTCCCAGCAACTTAGAGCCGGGGGCGAACACTGAAGATTTCTTT. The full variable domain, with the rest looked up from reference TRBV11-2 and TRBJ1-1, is EAGVAQSPRYKIIEKRQSVAFWCNPISGHATLYWYQQILGQGPKLLIQFQNNGVVDDSQLPKDRFSAERLKGVDSTLKIQPAKLEDSAVYLCPSNLEPGANTEDFFGQGTRLTVV.

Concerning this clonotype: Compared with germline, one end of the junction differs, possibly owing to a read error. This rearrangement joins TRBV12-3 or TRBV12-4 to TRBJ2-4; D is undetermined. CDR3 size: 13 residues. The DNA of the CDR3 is TGTGCCACCAGCAGGATAGCCAAAAACGTTCAGTACTTC. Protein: CATSRIAKNVQYF.

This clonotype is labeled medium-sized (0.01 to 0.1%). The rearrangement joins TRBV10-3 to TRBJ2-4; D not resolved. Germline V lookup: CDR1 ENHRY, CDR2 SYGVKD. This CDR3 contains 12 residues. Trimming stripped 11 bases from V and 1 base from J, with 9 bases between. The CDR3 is CAGGPAKNIQYF. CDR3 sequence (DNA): TGTGCCGGCGGTCCTGCCAAAAACATTCAGTACTTC.